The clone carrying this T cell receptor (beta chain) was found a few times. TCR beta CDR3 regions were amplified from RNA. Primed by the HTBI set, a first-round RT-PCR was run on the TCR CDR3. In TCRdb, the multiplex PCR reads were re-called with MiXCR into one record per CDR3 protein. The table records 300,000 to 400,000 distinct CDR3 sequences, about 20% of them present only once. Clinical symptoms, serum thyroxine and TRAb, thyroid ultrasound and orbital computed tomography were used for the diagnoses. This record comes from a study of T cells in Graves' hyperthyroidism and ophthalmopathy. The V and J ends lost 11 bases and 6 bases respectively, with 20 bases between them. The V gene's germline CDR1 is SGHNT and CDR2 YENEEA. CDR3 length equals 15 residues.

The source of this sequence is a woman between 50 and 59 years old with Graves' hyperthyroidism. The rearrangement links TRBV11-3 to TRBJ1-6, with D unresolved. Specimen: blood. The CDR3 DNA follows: TGTGCCTACTGTACGGGGATGCCTTCTAATTCACCCCTCCACTTT. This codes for CAYCTGMPSNSPLHF.